The 30 T cell receptor beta chains reported below all come from one sample, sequenced in a study of Tregs in tolerant kidney transplant recipients. Mixed chimerism was transient after nonmyeloablative marrow transplants from related graft donors. Sequencing used immunoSEQ multiplex PCR; TCRdb keeps in-frame clones, though not all of them. This sample has nearly 50,000 clones, with around 90% found just once. The sequenced sample was CD8+ T cells from blood (PBMCs), obtained 12 months after the transplant. The receptors originated from a human patient who received a combined kidney and bone marrow transplant. Some T cells may be supplied by the graft donor.

V usage is TRBV12-1 and J usage is TRBJ2-5; the DNA was not used to check the table's D call, TRBD2. TRBV12-1 is a pseudogene locus. CDR3 size: 17 residues. This CDR3 is CASSRRVSWVPPKTQYF. The CDR3 DNA reads as TGTGCCAGCAGCCGGAGGGTCTCGTGGGTTCCCCCCAAGACCCAGTACTTC.

The V gene is TRBV29-1, the J gene TRBJ2-7, with D tentatively TRBD2 (6 bases). This CDR3 has 10 residues. With 6 bases removed from V and 7 bases from J, the gap between germline ends came to 10 bases. CDR1 and CDR2 from the germline V gene are SQVTM and ANQGSEA. CDR3 residues: CSVGAGEQYF. In DNA form, the CDR3 reads TGCAGCGTCGGGGCGGGGGAGCAGTACTTC.

Here the CDR3 DNA reads TGCGCCAGCAGCCAAGACAGGGGACGGATGAACACTGAAGCTTTCTTT. Its translation: CASSQDRGRMNTEAFF. V gene TRBV4-3 combines with J gene TRBJ1-1; a possible D gene is TRBD1 (6 bases). The CDR3 contains 16 residues. Trimming pared 0 bases from V and 0 bases from J, leaving 11 bases between. The germline gives CDR1 LGHNA, CDR2 YSLEER.

The chain couples TRBV10-2 to TRBJ1-2, with TRBD1 matching 10 bases. Germline values: CDR1 WSHSY, CDR2 SAAADI. Losses at the gene ends were 7 bases for V and 0 bases for J; bases not matched to a gene: 5. This CDR3 region has 15 residues. The CDR3 sequence is CASTGQGFANYGYTF. The CDR3 DNA sequence: TGCGCCAGCACGGGACAGGGGTTCGCTAACTATGGCTACACCTTC.

The V and J genes are TRBV27 and TRBJ2-7, with 9 bases that match TRBD1. From germline, CDR1 is MNHEY and CDR2 SMNVEV (reference sequence). The J segment lost 5 bases and the V segment lost 5 bases, leaving 10 bases of the junction unmatched. This CDR3 has 15 amino acids. Here the CDR3 DNA reads TGTGCCAGCAGTCCACTCTGGACAGGGGACAACGAGCAGTACTTC. Amino acid sequence: CASSPLWTGDNEQYF.

This chain connects TRBV11-2 to TRBJ2-1; tentative D call: TRBD1 (5 bases). The germline V and J ends were trimmed by 6 bases and 12 bases, with 15 bases remaining between them. The germline CDR1 and CDR2 sequences are SGHAT and FQNNGV. This CDR3 comprises 12 residues. CDR3 region: CASRRPGHVQFF. The CDR3 bases are TGTGCCAGCAGACGGCCCGGACACGTGCAGTTCTTC.

This chain links TRBV4-1 with TRBJ2-7; TRBD1 is a possible D gene (8 bases). Trimming stripped 4 bases from V and 3 bases from J, with 16 bases between. The V gene's germline CDR1 is MGHRA and CDR2 YSYEKL. The CDR3 loop spans 15 amino acids. The CDR3 sequence is CASSLRGDRNYEQYF. CDR3 DNA: TGCGCCAGCAGCCTTCGGGGGGACAGGAACTACGAGCAGTACTTC.

The chain recombines TRBV4-1 with TRBJ2-7; D may be TRBD1 (6 bases). Trimming removed 1 base from V and 4 bases from J, with 17 bases in between. CDR3 length equals 16 residues. Germline V gene data show CDR1 as MGHRA and CDR2 as YSYEKL. CDR3 DNA: TGCGCCAGCAGCCAAGGCGCTCCAGGGGTAACTTACGAGCAGTACTTC. Protein sequence: CASSQGAPGVTYEQYF.

This rearrangement joins TRBV5-1 to TRBJ2-1; the match to TRBD2 covers 11 bases. Germline values: CDR1 SGHRS, CDR2 YFSETQ. The V segment lost 2 bases and the J segment 5 bases; nucleotides outside the gene matches: 9. This CDR3 has 17 residues. This CDR3 reads CASSFELAGGDHNEQFF. The CDR3 coding sequence is TGCGCCAGCAGCTTTGAGCTAGCGGGGGGTGATCACAATGAGCAGTTCTTC.

V gene TRBV11-3 combines with J gene TRBJ1-2; the D is unclear. The CDR3 extends over 17 amino acids. Per the germline V gene, CDR1 is SGHNT and CDR2 is YENEEA. V lost 5 bases to trimming and J lost 2 bases, with 21 bases between them. CDR3 loop: CASSHPPFVEENYGYTF. CDR3 nucleotide sequence: TGTGCCAGCAGCCATCCGCCATTCGTGGAGGAGAACTATGGCTACACCTTC. Using reference TRBV11-3 and TRBJ1-2 for the parts outside the CDR3, the full variable domain is EAGVVQSPRYKIIEKKQPVAFWCNPISGHNTLYWYLQNLGQGPELLIRYENEEAVDDSQLPKDRFSAERLKGVDSTLKIQPAELGDSAVYLCASSHPPFVEENYGYTFGSGTRLTVV.

This clone was seen once. The genes are TRBV28 and TRBJ2-4, with 9 bases lining up with TRBD2. The CDR3 runs 18 residues. Germline CDR1 reads MDHEN; CDR2 reads SYDVKM. The ends lost 5 bases at V and 8 bases at J; junction bases unmatched: 19. CDR3 amino acids: CASSALRASGTYGYIQYF. CDR3 coding DNA: TGTGCCAGCAGTGCCCTAAGGGCTAGCGGGACGTATGGATACATTCAGTACTTC. The full variable domain, rest sourced from reference TRBV28 and TRBJ2-4, is DVKVTQSSRYLVKRTGEKVFLECVQDMDHENMFWYRQDPGLGLRLIYFSYDVKMKEKGDIPEGYSVSREKKERFSLILESASTNQTSMYLCASSALRASGTYGYIQYFGAGTRLSVL.

The chain uses TRBV4-1 and TRBJ2-1; the match to TRBD1 covers 11 bases. V lost 1 base, J lost 7 bases, and 3 bases stayed unmatched. Germline CDR1 MGHRA, CDR2 YSYEKL. The CDR3 is 15 amino acids. The CDR3 is CASSQGWDRGNEQFF. CDR3 bases: TGCGCCAGCAGCCAAGGTTGGGACAGGGGGAATGAGCAGTTCTTC.

J is TRBJ1-5 and V is TRBV6-1, with D unclear. Between the trimmed V and J ends, which lost 6 bases and 2 bases, there was a span of 11 bases. Germline V gives CDR1 MNHNS, CDR2 SASEGT. The CDR3 covers 14 residues. Written as DNA, the CDR3 is TGTGCCAGCAGAATCGGACTAGGCAATCAGCCCCAGCATTTT. This codes for CASRIGLGNQPQHF.

V and J are TRBV2 and TRBJ2-5; 11 nucleotides align to TRBD2. Per germline, CDR1 SNHLY and CDR2 FYNNEI. The CDR3 has 14 amino acids. The ends lost 9 bases at V and 7 bases at J; junction bases unmatched: 10. Written as DNA, the CDR3 is TGTGCCAGGAAGACTAGCGGGGATCCAGGGACCCAGTACTTC. Encoded protein: CARKTSGDPGTQYF.

The rearrangement links TRBV5-6 to TRBJ2-3; a weak D match, TRBD2 (6 bases). The CDR3 contains 12 residues. V was cut by 0 bases and J by 9 bases, with 8 bases left in between. The germline V gene has CDR1 SGHDT and CDR2 YYEEEE. This chain's CDR3 is CASSLGGVTQYF. The DNA of the CDR3 is TGTGCCAGCAGCTTGGGGGGGGTGACGCAGTATTTT.

The chain carries TRBV7-6 and TRBJ2-1; 10 nucleotides align to TRBD2. This CDR3 has 12 amino acids. The germline gives CDR1 SGHVS, CDR2 FNYEAQ. J gave up 15 bases and V 3 bases, and 5 bases lay outside the gene matches. The CDR3 DNA is TGTGCCAGCAGCTTTAGCGGGGGGAGGCTGTTCTTC. This sequence encodes CASSFSGGRLFF.

The V and J genes are TRBV9 and TRBJ2-1, with D possibly TRBD2 on 5 matching bases. This CDR3 contains 13 residues. The germline gives CDR1 SGDLS, CDR2 YYNGEE. The V end was cut by 4 bases, the J end by 8 bases, with 13 bases between. This chain's CDR3 is CASSNGVSHEQFF. The CDR3 bases are TGTGCCAGCAGCAACGGGGTATCCCATGAGCAGTTCTTC.

This chain joins TRBV18 and TRBJ1-5; 8 nucleotides line up with TRBD1. Germline lookup yields CDR1 KGHSH and CDR2 LQKENI. With 0 bases clipped from V and 6 bases from J, the junction kept 13 bases outside the gene matches. The CDR3 consists of 18 residues. CDR3 amino acids: CASSPPLRTGGLGQPQHF. DNA for the CDR3: TGTGCCAGCTCACCACCACTCAGAACAGGGGGTCTGGGTCAGCCCCAGCATTTT.

This chain joins TRBV10-3 and TRBJ2-1, with a weak D call TRBD2 (6 bases). The germline V and J ends were trimmed by 4 bases and 6 bases, with 16 bases remaining between them. CDR1 is ENHRY and CDR2 is SYGVKD in the germline V gene. The CDR3 runs 15 residues. CDR3 sequence: CAISVTGEESNEQFF. The CDR3, as DNA: TGTGCCATCAGTGTAACGGGAGAGGAGAGCAATGAGCAGTTCTTC.

The V gene is TRBV6-4, the J gene TRBJ2-7; 9 bases are shared with TRBD1. Per germline, CDR1 MRHNA and CDR2 SNTAGT. The CDR3 contains 14 residues. V shed 10 bases, J shed 4 bases, and the junction held 11 bases outside the gene matches. CDR3 DNA: TGTGCCATTCTGGGGACAGGGTCTCCTTACGAGCAGTACTTC. It is translated as CAILGTGSPYEQYF.

J is TRBJ2-1 and V is TRBV13; D perhaps matches TRBD2 (7 bases). CDR1 and CDR2 (germline): PRHDT, FYEKMQ (reference sequence). Trimming shortened V by 5 bases and J by 5 bases, and 13 bases separated the two germline ends. The CDR3 loop spans 14 amino acids. As DNA, the CDR3 is TGTGCCAGCAGCCCGGGGGGCAGGGACAATGAGCAGTTCTTC. Translation: CASSPGGRDNEQFF.

The chain employs TRBV6-1 and TRBJ1-5; the D is unclear. Germline V gives CDR1 MNHNS, CDR2 SASEGT. V was cut by 3 bases and J by 3 bases, with 9 bases left in between. The CDR3 runs 14 residues. The CDR3 is CASSEWRYNQPQHF. The CDR3 region has the DNA TGTGCCAGCAGTGAGTGGAGATACAATCAGCCCCAGCATTTT.

The chain has TRBV4-1 and TRBJ2-7; the match to TRBD1 covers 9 bases. CDR1 MGHRA and CDR2 YSYEKL come from the germline V gene. The CDR3 has 15 amino acids. After removal of 3 bases from V and 5 bases from J, the junction contained 8 bases not matched to a gene. The CDR3 loop reads CASSQVLDRGNEQYF. Written as DNA, the CDR3 is TGCGCCAGCAGCCAGGTTTTGGACAGGGGAAACGAGCAGTACTTC.

This clone has a single count. This chain links TRBV7-2 with TRBJ2-7; D possibly corresponds to TRBD2 (6 bases). The CDR3 sequence is 13 residues long. The germline V gene encodes CDR1 SGHTA and CDR2 FQGNSA. The V gene lost 5 bases and the J gene lost 1 base, with 9 bases spanning the gap. CDR3 sequence reads: CASSGGTSYEQYF. In nucleotides, the CDR3 is TGTGCCAGCAGCGGGGGGACTTCCTACGAGCAGTACTTC.

J is TRBJ1-4 and V is TRBV6-6, with 7 positions matching TRBD1. V was pared by 0 bases and J by 7 bases, with 5 bases of the junction left unmatched. The length of the CDR3 is 15 residues. Looked up from germline, CDR1 is MNHNY and CDR2 is SVGAGI (reference sequence). CDR3 residues: CASSYSDRVFEKLFF. The DNA of the CDR3 is TGTGCCAGCAGTTACTCCGACAGGGTTTTTGAAAAACTGTTTTTT.

This clone was observed a few times. This chain connects TRBV7-9 to TRBJ2-1, with TRBD2 matching over 11 bases. Trimming took 0 bases from V and 0 from J; bases not matched to a gene: 4. Germline V gene data show CDR1 as SEHNR and CDR2 as FQNEAQ (reference sequence). The CDR3 consists of 18 residues. The CDR3 loop is CASSLAPGLAASYNEQFF. The CDR3 region has the DNA TGTGCCAGCAGCTTAGCCCCGGGACTAGCGGCCTCCTACAATGAGCAGTTCTTC.

The chain uses TRBV7-3 and TRBJ2-3; D unclear. Germline V gene data show CDR1 as SGHTA and CDR2 as FQGTGA. The CDR3 loop spans 14 amino acids. V dropped 3 bases and J dropped 0 bases, with 7 bases sitting between them. The CDR3 DNA follows: TGTGCCAGCAGCTTTGGCGGTAGCACAGATACGCAGTATTTT. It codes for CASSFGGSTDTQYF.

The V gene is TRBV30, the J gene TRBJ2-2, with 12 bases that match TRBD2. This CDR3 spans 16 amino acids. The germline gives CDR1 GTSNPN, CDR2 SVGIG (reference sequence). The junction had 7 bases not matched to a gene; V was cut back by 3 bases and J by 5 bases. The DNA for the CDR3 is TGTGCCTGGAGATACGGACTAGCGGGACATACCGGGGAGCTGTTTTTT. Protein: CAWRYGLAGHTGELFF.

V usage is TRBV6-1 and J usage is TRBJ1-4, with 7 bases lining up with TRBD1. The CDR3 consists of 15 residues. Germline assignment: CDR1 MNHNS and CDR2 SASEGT. Trimming cost V 6 bases and J 4 bases; bases outside gene matches: 8. The CDR3 reads CASRPWDSYNEKLFF. The CDR3 coding sequence is TGTGCCAGCAGGCCGTGGGACAGTTATAATGAAAAACTGTTTTTT.

The chain combines TRBV10-3 with TRBJ1-2; D call uncertain. Germline V gene lookup returns CDR1 ENHRY and CDR2 SYGVKD. CDR3 size: 13 residues. V was clipped by 7 bases and J by 1 base, with 10 bases between them. CDR3 region: CAITLILNYGYTF. Here the CDR3 DNA reads TGTGCCATCACACTGATCCTTAACTATGGCTACACCTTC.